One sample yielded the 11 T cell receptor beta chains listed below, sequenced in a study of blood T cell repertoires in COVID-19. Data came from immunoSEQ multiplex PCR; TCRdb stores just in-frame clones and leaves some out. This table has some 400,000 clones, roughly 86% appearing once. The material sequenced was peripheral blood. These receptors all stem from a woman aged 25 to 39 with COVID-19, enrolled during active disease.

The V and J genes are TRBV6-6 and TRBJ2-1; a weak D match, TRBD2 (7 bases). This CDR3 is built from 16 residues. Germline CDR1 is MNHNY and CDR2 is SVGAGI (reference sequence). V was shortened by 5 bases and J by 2 bases, with 16 bases between the two germline ends. CDR3 region: CASSREGGRAYNEQFF. Here the CDR3 DNA reads TGTGCCAGCAGTCGAGAGGGGGGGAGGGCCTACAATGAGCAGTTCTTC.

The chain uses TRBV7-6 and TRBJ2-2, with 10 bases identical to TRBD1. Germline CDR1 SGHVS, CDR2 FNYEAQ. Trimming cost V 5 bases and J 3 bases; bases outside gene matches: 6. The CDR3 consists of 16 residues. CDR3 protein: CASSNDRGLDTGELFF. The DNA of the CDR3 is TGTGCCAGCAGCAATGACAGGGGGCTCGACACCGGGGAGCTGTTTTTT.

J is TRBJ2-3 and V is TRBV5-1, with D possibly matching TRBD2 (5 bases). The V gene lost 2 bases and the J gene lost 0 bases, with 13 bases spanning the gap. Germline V gene sequence: CDR1 SGHRS, CDR2 YFSETQ. This CDR3 has 16 residues. CDR3 sequence: CASSLSGGSSTDTQYF. CDR3 bases: TGCGCCAGCAGCTTAAGTGGAGGCTCTAGCACAGATACGCAGTATTTT. Using reference TRBV5-1 and TRBJ2-3 for the parts outside the CDR3, the full variable domain is KAGVTQTPRYLIKTRGQQVTLSCSPISGHRSVSWYQQTPGQGLQFLFEYFSETQRNKGNFPGRFSGRQFSNSRSEMNVSTLELGDSALYLCASSLSGGSSTDTQYFGPGTRLTVL.

The genes are TRBV15 and TRBJ1-4; no firm D call. V was clipped by 0 bases and J by 1 base, with 12 bases between them. Germline loops: CDR1 LNHNV, CDR2 YYDKDF (reference sequence). This CDR3 is 17 amino acids long. CDR3 in DNA: TGTGCCACCAGCAGAGATGTATCGCGGCTAACTAATGAAAAACTGTTTTTT. Translating it yields CATSRDVSRLTNEKLFF.

The chain recombines TRBV27 with TRBJ2-3, with D unclear. Trimming took 6 bases from V and 2 from J, leaving 6 bases between them. The CDR3 runs to 12 residues. Germline CDR1 and CDR2: MNHEY and SMNVEV (reference sequence). CDR3 protein: CASSSFTDTQYF. As DNA, the CDR3 is TGTGCCAGCAGCTCGTTCACAGATACGCAGTATTTT.

The chain recombines TRBV6-5 with TRBJ1-2; maybe TRBD1 (5 bases). CDR3 size: 15 residues. V lost 1 base, J lost 4 bases, and 13 bases lay in between. Germline loops: CDR1 MNHEY, CDR2 SVGAGI. Written as DNA, the CDR3 is TGTGCCAGCAGTTACTTTGGGGGAGGGCTCTATGGCTACACCTTC. Translating it yields CASSYFGGGLYGYTF.

The count of this clone is one. This chain links TRBV7-2 with TRBJ2-7; TRBD2 agrees at 10 bases. J lost 2 bases, V lost 1 base, and 11 bases had no gene match. From germline, CDR1 is SGHTA and CDR2 FQGNSA. CDR3 length equals 18 residues. The CDR3 DNA follows: TGTGCCAGCAGCTTAGAACGAACTAGCGGGATCCATGCCTACGAGCAGTACTTC. This gives the protein CASSLERTSGIHAYEQYF.

J is TRBJ2-5 and V is TRBV30; D is possibly TRBD2 (5 bases). CDR3 length: 13 amino acids. V shed 3 bases and J shed 4 bases, with 12 bases lying between them. Germline V gene data show CDR1 as GTSNPN and CDR2 as SVGIG (reference sequence). The chain's CDR3 is CAWSPFRGETQYF. The DNA of the CDR3 is TGTGCCTGGAGCCCATTCCGGGGAGAGACCCAGTACTTC.

The chain recombines TRBV5-1 with TRBJ1-1; TRBD1 might be the D (5 bases). Germline V gene sequence: CDR1 SGHRS, CDR2 YFSETQ. The CDR3 length is 15 residues. V was trimmed by 0 bases and J by 4 bases, leaving 13 bases between them. The CDR3 DNA sequence: TGCGCCAGCAGCTTGGCAGGAGGGGTGGGCACTGAAGCTTTCTTT. Encoded protein: CASSLAGGVGTEAFF.

DNA of the CDR3: TGCGCCAGCAGCCAAGATTGGGCCCTGATAAGCGGAGCAGACAATGAAAAACTGTTTTTT. Its translation: CASSQDWALISGADNEKLFF. V and J are TRBV4-1 and TRBJ1-4, with D uncertain. V dropped 0 bases and J dropped 5 bases, with 25 bases sitting between them. The CDR3 has 20 residues. CDR1 is MGHRA and CDR2 is YSYEKL in the germline V gene.

This rearrangement joins TRBV5-8 to TRBJ2-1, with D tentatively TRBD2 (6 bases). Germline V gene lookup returns CDR1 SGHTS and CDR2 YDEGEE. There are 16 residues in the CDR3. V was trimmed by 2 bases and J by 4 bases, leaving 16 bases between them. As DNA, the CDR3 is TGTGCCAGCAGCTTCCTCAGAGGACTAAGTTACAATGAGCAGTTCTTC. This codes for CASSFLRGLSYNEQFF.